The 8 T cell receptor beta chains below come from one sample, sequenced in a study of high-grade serous ovarian cancer treatment subgroups. Tumor samples were taken before definitive surgery or chemotherapy. TCRdb's table, derived via immunoSEQ multiplex PCR, lists solely in-frame clones and lacks some. The data hold approximately 40,000 clones, with roughly three quarters observed a single time. Sequenced material: tumor tissue. The receptors come from a human donor with high-grade serous ovarian cancer.

The chain recombines TRBV6-5 with TRBJ2-5; TRBD1 matches 7 bases. The J call may not be correct, given that the DNA end is closer to TRBJ2-7. Germline CDR1 and CDR2: MNHEY and SVGAGI. The CDR3 totals 12 residues. The CDR3 reads CASSLQGNEQYF. In DNA, the CDR3 is TGTGCCAGCAGTTTACAGGGGAACGAGCAGTACTTC.

This clone was counted a few times. The V gene is TRBV9, the J gene TRBJ1-1, with D hard to call. Germline CDR1 is SGDLS and CDR2 is YYNGEE. V was cut by 1 base and J by 2 bases, with 9 bases left in between. The length of the CDR3 is 14 residues. In nucleotides, the CDR3 is TGTGCCAGCAGCGTACTGGGGTCCAACACTGAAGCTTTCTTT. Its translation is CASSVLGSNTEAFF. The whole variable domain, filled in from reference TRBV9 and TRBJ1-1, reads DSGVTQTPKHLITATGQRVTLRCSPRSGDLSVYWYQQSLDQGLQFLIQYYNGEERAKGNILERFSAQQFPDLHSELNLSSLELGDSALYFCASSVLGSNTEAFFGQGTRLTVV.

The rearrangement uses TRBV7-2 and TRBJ1-5, with no clear D. CDR1 and CDR2 (germline): SGHTA, FQGNSA. The CDR3 is 13 amino acids. The germline V and J ends were trimmed by 4 bases and 0 bases, with 4 bases remaining between them. In DNA, the CDR3 is TGTGCCAGCAGCTGGACTAGCAATCAGCCCCAGCATTTT. This codes for CASSWTSNQPQHF.

The J gene is TRBJ2-4, the V gene TRBV28; 8 positions match TRBD2. CDR1 MDHEN and CDR2 SYDVKM come from the germline V gene. The CDR3 is 13 amino acids. The CDR3 here is CATGGGDKNIQYF. The CDR3, as DNA: TGTGCTACGGGGGGGGGTGACAAAAACATTCAGTACTTC.

This chain joins TRBV6-5 and TRBJ1-1, with D possibly matching TRBD1 (5 bases). In germline, CDR1 is MNHEY, CDR2 SVGAGI. V dropped 2 bases and J dropped 5 bases, with 15 bases sitting between them. The CDR3 runs to 15 residues. The CDR3 DNA reads TGTGCCAGCAGTTACGGGGGGGGTCTAAGGACTGAAGCTTTCTTT. Protein sequence: CASSYGGGLRTEAFF.

V usage is TRBV28 and J usage is TRBJ2-2; D unresolved. Trimming removed 5 bases at V and 6 bases at J, with 13 bases between. This CDR3 spans 14 amino acids. Germline lookup yields CDR1 MDHEN and CDR2 SYDVKM. The CDR3 DNA follows: TGTGCCAGCAGTCCTTGGAACGTAGCCGGGGAGCTGTTTTTT. The encoded protein is CASSPWNVAGELFF. Full variable domain (rest looked up from reference TRBV28 and TRBJ2-2): DVKVTQSSRYLVKRTGEKVFLECVQDMDHENMFWYRQDPGLGLRLIYFSYDVKMKEKGDIPEGYSVSREKKERFSLILESASTNQTSMYLCASSPWNVAGELFFGEGSRLTVL.

The chain is built from TRBV9 and TRBJ1-1; D remains ambiguous. Germline V lookup: CDR1 SGDLS, CDR2 YYNGEE. This CDR3 is built from 13 residues. V dropped 5 bases and J dropped 1 base, with 9 bases sitting between them. CDR3 in amino acids: CASSSLGNTEAFF. CDR3 nucleotides: TGTGCCAGCAGTTCCTTGGGGAACACTGAAGCTTTCTTT. Full variable domain (remainder filled in from reference TRBV9 and TRBJ1-1): DSGVTQTPKHLITATGQRVTLRCSPRSGDLSVYWYQQSLDQGLQFLIQYYNGEERAKGNILERFSAQQFPDLHSELNLSSLELGDSALYFCASSSLGNTEAFFGQGTRLTVV.

This clone was detected only once. This sequence joins TRBV5-4 and TRBJ2-1, with D perhaps TRBD2 (7 bases). CDR3 size: 16 residues. CDR1 SGHNT and CDR2 YYREEE come from the germline V gene (reference sequence). The V end was cut by 1 base, the J end by 0 bases, with 11 bases between. The CDR3 spells CASSLRGGSSYNEQFF. CDR3 nucleotide sequence: TGTGCCAGCAGCTTGAGGGGGGGGAGCTCCTACAATGAGCAGTTCTTC.